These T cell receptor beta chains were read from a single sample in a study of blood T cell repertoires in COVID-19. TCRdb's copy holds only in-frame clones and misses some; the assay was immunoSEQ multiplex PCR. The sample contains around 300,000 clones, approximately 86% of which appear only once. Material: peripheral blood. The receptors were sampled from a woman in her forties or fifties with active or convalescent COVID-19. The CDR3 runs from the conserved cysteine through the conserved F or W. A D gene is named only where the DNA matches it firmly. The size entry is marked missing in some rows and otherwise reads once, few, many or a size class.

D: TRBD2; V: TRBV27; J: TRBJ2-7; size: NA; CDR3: CASSLSGTVSYEQYF; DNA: TGTGCCAGCAGTTTAAGCGGGACGGTATCCTACGAGCAGTACTTC
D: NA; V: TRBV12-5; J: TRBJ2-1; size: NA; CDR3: CASGLTSNEQFF; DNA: TGTGCTAGTGGTTTGACTTCTAATGAGCAGTTCTTC
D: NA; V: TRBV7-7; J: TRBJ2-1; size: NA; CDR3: CASSSLLGPYVEQFF; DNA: TGTGCCAGCAGCTCGCTACTAGGGCCCTACGTGGAGCAGTTCTTC
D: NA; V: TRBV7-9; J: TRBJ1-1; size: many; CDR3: CASSLVGGGPGAFF; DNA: TGTGCCAGCAGCTTAGTGGGGGGAGGCCCTGGCGCTTTCTTT
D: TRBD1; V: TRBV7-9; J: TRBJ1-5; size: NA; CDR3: CASSLGTERNQPQHF; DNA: TGTGCCAGCAGCCTCGGGACAGAACGAAATCAGCCCCAGCATTTT
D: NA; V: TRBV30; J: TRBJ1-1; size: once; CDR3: CAWRVSGVEAFF; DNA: TGTGCCTGGAGAGTTTCGGGAGTCGAAGCTTTCTTT
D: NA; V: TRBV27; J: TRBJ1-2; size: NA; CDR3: CASSFNPEYYGYTF; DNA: TGTGCCAGCAGTTTTAATCCAGAATACTATGGCTACACCTTC
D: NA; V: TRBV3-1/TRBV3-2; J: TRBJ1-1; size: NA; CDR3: CASSRHSSGKEAFF; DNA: TGTGCCAGCAGCCGACATTCTTCGGGGAAAGAAGCTTTCTTT
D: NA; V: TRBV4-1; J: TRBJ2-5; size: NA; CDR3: CASSQQGTETQYF; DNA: TGCGCCAGCAGCCAACAGGGTACAGAGACCCAGTACTTC
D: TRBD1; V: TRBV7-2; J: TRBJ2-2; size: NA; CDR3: CASSLGAGGTGELFF; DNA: TGTGCCAGCAGCTTAGGGGCAGGGGGCACCGGGGAGCTGTTTTTT
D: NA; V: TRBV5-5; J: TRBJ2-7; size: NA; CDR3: CASSSRRGLGEQYF; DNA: TGTGCCAGCAGTTCCCGTAGGGGTTTGGGCGAGCAGTACTTC
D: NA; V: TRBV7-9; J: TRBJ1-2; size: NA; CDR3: CASQGKGYTF; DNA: TGTGCCAGCCAGGGGAAGGGCTACACCTTC
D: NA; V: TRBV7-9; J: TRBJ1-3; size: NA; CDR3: CASSLRRSKGSGNTIYF; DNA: TGTGCCAGCAGCTTAAGGAGGTCGAAGGGCTCTGGAAACACCATATATTTT
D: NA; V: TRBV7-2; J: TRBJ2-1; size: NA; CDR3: CASSLEMARALTYNEQFF; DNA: TGTGCCAGCAGCTTAGAAATGGCGCGGGCGCTTACCTACAATGAGCAGTTCTTC
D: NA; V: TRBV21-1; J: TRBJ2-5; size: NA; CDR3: CASSKVATGSGETQYF; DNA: NA
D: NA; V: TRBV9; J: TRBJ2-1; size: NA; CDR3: CASSVGGRSINEQFF; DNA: TGTGCCAGCAGCGTAGGTGGGAGGTCCATCAATGAGCAGTTCTTC
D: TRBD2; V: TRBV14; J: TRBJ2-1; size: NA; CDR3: CASSPGLAAYNEQFF; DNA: TGTGCCAGCAGCCCGGGACTAGCGGCCTACAATGAGCAGTTCTTC
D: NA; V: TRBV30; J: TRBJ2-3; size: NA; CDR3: CAWSVTVRTDTQYF; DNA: TGTGCCTGGAGTGTAACGGTACGCACAGATACGCAGTATTTT
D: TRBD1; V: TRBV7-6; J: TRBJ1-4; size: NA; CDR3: CASSLQWGQSNEKLFF; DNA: TGTGCCAGCAGCTTACAGTGGGGACAGAGTAATGAAAAACTGTTTTTT
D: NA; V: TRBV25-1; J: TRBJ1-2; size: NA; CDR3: CASSDTRVGGYTF; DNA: TGTGCCAGCAGTGACACCAGGGTTGGTGGCTACACCTTC
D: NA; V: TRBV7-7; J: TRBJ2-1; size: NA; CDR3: CASSLFPQDDNEQFF; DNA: TGTGCTAGCAGCTTATTTCCCCAGGATGACAATGAGCAGTTCTTC
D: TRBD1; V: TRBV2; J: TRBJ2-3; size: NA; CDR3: CASRGSVLDRTTDTQYF; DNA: TGTGCCAGCAGGGGGTCCGTGTTGGACAGGACCACAGATACGCAGTATTTT
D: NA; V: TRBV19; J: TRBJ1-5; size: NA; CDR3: CASRTTGFNQPQHF; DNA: TGTGCCAGTAGGACGACAGGCTTCAATCAGCCCCAGCATTTT
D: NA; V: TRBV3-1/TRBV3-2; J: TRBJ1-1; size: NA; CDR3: CASSPQGLNTEAFF; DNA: TGTGCCAGCAGCCCACAGGGTCTGAACACTGAAGCTTTCTTT
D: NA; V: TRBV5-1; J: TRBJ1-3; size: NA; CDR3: CASSDGGSGNTIYF; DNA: TGCGCCAGCAGTGATGGAGGGTCTGGAAACACCATATATTTT
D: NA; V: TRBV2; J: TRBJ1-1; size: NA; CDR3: CARSDSLNTEAFF; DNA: TGTGCCAGAAGCGACAGTTTGAACACTGAAGCTTTCTTT
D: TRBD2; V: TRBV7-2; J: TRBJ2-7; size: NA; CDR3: CASSFTSGYEQYF; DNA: TGTGCCAGCAGCTTTACTAGCGGATACGAGCAGTACTTC
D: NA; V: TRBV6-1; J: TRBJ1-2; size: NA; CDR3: CASSERFWSGDGFYYGYTF; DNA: TGTGCCAGCAGTGAAAGGTTCTGGTCAGGGGACGGTTTTTACTATGGCTACACCTTC
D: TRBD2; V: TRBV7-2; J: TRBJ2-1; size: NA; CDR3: CASSPQGLAGRNEQFF; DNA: TGTGCCAGCAGCCCCCAGGGACTAGCGGGAAGGAATGAGCAGTTCTTC
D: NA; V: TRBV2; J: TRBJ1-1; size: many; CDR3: CASNLGRYTEAFF; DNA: TGTGCCAGCAACTTGGGCAGATACACTGAAGCTTTCTTT